A selection of T cell receptor beta chains follows, all from one sample in a study of shared clonotypes between healthy human individuals. Sequencing used immunoSEQ multiplex PCR; TCRdb keeps in-frame clones, though not all of them. The data show around 2.1 million clones, about 93% seen once. Sequencing used naive CD8+ T cells from PBMCs. Receptor source: a man between 18 and 35 years old in good health. Some clones in this sample may be carry-over from other donors' samples. CDR3s include the opening cysteine and the closing phenylalanine or tryptophan. Each record gives: D gene, J gene, clone size, V gene, CDR3 DNA, CDR3 protein. D genes are given only for firm matches. A clone size is listed for some rows: how often the clone was seen (once, few, many), or a class if it is expanded.

d_call: NA
j_call: TRBJ1-5
clone_size: NA
v_call: TRBV4-2
cdr3_nt: TGTGCCAGCAGCCAAGATAGGCTCAGGCCAAATCAGCCCCAGCATTTT
cdr3_aa: CASSQDRLRPNQPQHF

d_call: NA
j_call: TRBJ2-7
clone_size: NA
v_call: TRBV27
cdr3_nt: TGTGCCAGCAGTTGGGGTCTCCCCTACGAGCAGTACTTC
cdr3_aa: CASSWGLPYEQYF

d_call: NA
j_call: TRBJ2-3
clone_size: NA
v_call: TRBV9
cdr3_nt: TGTGCCAGCAGCGTAGGAGCGGTCACAGATACGCAGTATTTT
cdr3_aa: CASSVGAVTDTQYF

d_call: NA
j_call: TRBJ1-4
clone_size: NA
v_call: TRBV29-1
cdr3_nt: TGCAGCGTTCTGGCAGTTAATGAAAAACTGTTTTTT
cdr3_aa: CSVLAVNEKLFF

d_call: NA
j_call: TRBJ2-3
clone_size: NA
v_call: TRBV19
cdr3_nt: TGTGCCAGTAGTATGGCGGGCTACACAGATACGCAGTATTTT
cdr3_aa: CASSMAGYTDTQYF

d_call: NA
j_call: TRBJ1-2
clone_size: few
v_call: TRBV10-1
cdr3_nt: TGCGCCAGCAGTGAGTCGGCGGGTAACTATGGCTACACCTTC
cdr3_aa: CASSESAGNYGYTF

d_call: TRBD1
j_call: TRBJ2-1
clone_size: NA
v_call: TRBV25-1
cdr3_nt: TGTGCCAGCACACCGGGACAGGGTTTCAATGAGCAGTTCTTC
cdr3_aa: CASTPGQGFNEQFF

d_call: NA
j_call: TRBJ1-4
clone_size: NA
v_call: TRBV28
cdr3_nt: TGTGCCAGCATCCCTCGGCCATCTAGCCAGAAACTTAATGAAAAACTGTTTTTT
cdr3_aa: CASIPRPSSQKLNEKLFF

d_call: NA
j_call: TRBJ2-5
clone_size: NA
v_call: TRBV27
cdr3_nt: TGTGCCAGCAGTCCCGGAATGATCCAAGAGACCCAGTACTTC
cdr3_aa: CASSPGMIQETQYF

d_call: NA
j_call: TRBJ2-3
clone_size: NA
v_call: TRBV11-2
cdr3_nt: TGTGCCAGCAGCATCGGGTCTACCCCCACAGATACGCAGTATTTT
cdr3_aa: CASSIGSTPTDTQYF

d_call: NA
j_call: TRBJ1-3
clone_size: few
v_call: TRBV7-9
cdr3_nt: TGTGCCAGCAGCTTTGGAAACACCATATATTTT
cdr3_aa: CASSFGNTIYF

d_call: NA
j_call: TRBJ2-2
clone_size: NA
v_call: TRBV28
cdr3_nt: TGTGCCAGCAGCGGAGACAGCTATCTGCACACCGGGGAGCTGTTTTTT
cdr3_aa: CASSGDSYLHTGELFF

d_call: NA
j_call: TRBJ2-7
clone_size: NA
v_call: TRBV10-3
cdr3_nt: TGTGCCATCAGGACAGTAAGCGCCTACGAGCAGTACTTC
cdr3_aa: CAIRTVSAYEQYF

d_call: NA
j_call: TRBJ2-7
clone_size: NA
v_call: TRBV27
cdr3_nt: TGTGCCAGCAGTATTCGGAGTACTAACTACGAGCAGTACTTC
cdr3_aa: CASSIRSTNYEQYF

d_call: NA
j_call: TRBJ1-5
clone_size: NA
v_call: TRBV6-1
cdr3_nt: TGTGCCAGCAGTGGAAGAAAAGGGGAGAGTCAGCCCCAGCATTTT
cdr3_aa: CASSGRKGESQPQHF

d_call: NA
j_call: TRBJ1-2
clone_size: NA
v_call: TRBV29-1
cdr3_nt: TGCAGCGTTTTGACAGAAAAAAACTATGGCTACACCTTC
cdr3_aa: CSVLTEKNYGYTF

d_call: NA
j_call: TRBJ1-2
clone_size: NA
v_call: TRBV6-5
cdr3_nt: TGTGCCAGCAGTCTACAGGGAGATGGCTACACCTTC
cdr3_aa: CASSLQGDGYTF

d_call: NA
j_call: TRBJ2-5
clone_size: NA
v_call: TRBV6-5
cdr3_nt: TGTGCCAGCAGTTCCCAGGGCTCTGGGGAGACCCAGTACTTC
cdr3_aa: CASSSQGSGETQYF

d_call: NA
j_call: TRBJ2-7
clone_size: NA
v_call: TRBV7-9
cdr3_nt: TGTGCCAGCAGCTCCACAGACTACGAGCAGTACTTC
cdr3_aa: CASSSTDYEQYF

d_call: NA
j_call: TRBJ2-1
clone_size: NA
v_call: TRBV30
cdr3_nt: TGTGCCTGGAGTGTACCCGGAGCGGCCTCCTACAATGAGCAGTTCTTC
cdr3_aa: CAWSVPGAASYNEQFF

d_call: TRBD1
j_call: TRBJ1-1
clone_size: NA
v_call: TRBV10-2
cdr3_nt: TGCGCCAGCAGCGTGACCGGGACAGGGGGTTTCGGCACTGAAGCTTTCTTT
cdr3_aa: CASSVTGTGGFGTEAFF

d_call: NA
j_call: TRBJ2-3
clone_size: once
v_call: TRBV10-3
cdr3_nt: TGTGCCAGCCTGCAGGGGCCCACAGATACGCAGTATTTT
cdr3_aa: CASLQGPTDTQYF